What follows describes a single T cell receptor (beta chain). The sample originates from a study of control samples from healthy donors and cancer patients. Assay: immunoSEQ multiplex PCR; the TCRdb copy retains only in-frame clones and omits some. The data show 100,000 to 150,000 clones, 70% to 90% seen once. V was clipped by 0 bases and J by 4 bases, with 15 bases between them. CDR3 length equals 16 residues. The V gene's germline CDR1 is SGHDN and CDR2 FVKESK. The genes are TRBV14 and TRBJ1-2, with D possibly TRBD1 on 5 matching bases. The sequence came from a man aged 60-69 years in good health. Sequencing was performed on blood. The CDR3 DNA reads TGTGCCAGCAGCCAAGAAATAGACAGCCTAGCCTATGGCTACACCTTC. This codes for CASSQEIDSLAYGYTF.